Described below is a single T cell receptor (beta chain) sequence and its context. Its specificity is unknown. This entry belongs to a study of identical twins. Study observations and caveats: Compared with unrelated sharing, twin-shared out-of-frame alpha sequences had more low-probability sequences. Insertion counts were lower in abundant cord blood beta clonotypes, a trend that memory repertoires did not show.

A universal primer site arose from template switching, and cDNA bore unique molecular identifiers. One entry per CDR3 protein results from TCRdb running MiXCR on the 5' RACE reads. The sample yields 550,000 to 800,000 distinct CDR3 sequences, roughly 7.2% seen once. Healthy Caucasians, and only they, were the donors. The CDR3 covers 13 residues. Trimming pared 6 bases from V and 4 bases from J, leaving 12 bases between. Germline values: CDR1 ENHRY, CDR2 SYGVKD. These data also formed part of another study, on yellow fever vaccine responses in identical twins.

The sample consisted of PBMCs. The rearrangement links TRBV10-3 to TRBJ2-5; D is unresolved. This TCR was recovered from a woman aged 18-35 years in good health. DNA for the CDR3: TGTGCCATCAGCGATAGTAGCCTAGAGACCCAGTACTTC. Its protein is CAISDSSLETQYF.